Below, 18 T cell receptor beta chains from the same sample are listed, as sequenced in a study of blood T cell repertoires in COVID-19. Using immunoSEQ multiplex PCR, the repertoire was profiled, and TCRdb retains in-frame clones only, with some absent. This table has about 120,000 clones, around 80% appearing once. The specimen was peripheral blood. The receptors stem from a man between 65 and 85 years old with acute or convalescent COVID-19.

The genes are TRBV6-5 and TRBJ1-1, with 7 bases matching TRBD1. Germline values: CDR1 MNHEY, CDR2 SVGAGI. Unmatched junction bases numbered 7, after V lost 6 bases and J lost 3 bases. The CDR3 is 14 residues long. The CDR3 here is CASRIYGQDTEAFF. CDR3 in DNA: TGTGCCAGCAGAATTTACGGACAGGACACTGAAGCTTTCTTT.

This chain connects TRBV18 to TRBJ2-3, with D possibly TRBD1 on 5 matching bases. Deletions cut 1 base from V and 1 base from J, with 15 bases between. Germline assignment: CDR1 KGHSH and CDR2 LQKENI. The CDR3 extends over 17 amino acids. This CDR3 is CASSPLLGQGGTDTQYF. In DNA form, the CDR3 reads TGTGCCAGCTCACCACTCTTAGGGCAAGGGGGCACAGATACGCAGTATTTT.

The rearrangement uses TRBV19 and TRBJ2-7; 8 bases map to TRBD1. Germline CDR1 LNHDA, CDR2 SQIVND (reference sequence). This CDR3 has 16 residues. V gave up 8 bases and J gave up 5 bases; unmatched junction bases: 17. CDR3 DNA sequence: TGTGCCAGTGGGGCCGTCCTGACAGGGGATTTTCACGAGCAGTACTTC. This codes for CASGAVLTGDFHEQYF.

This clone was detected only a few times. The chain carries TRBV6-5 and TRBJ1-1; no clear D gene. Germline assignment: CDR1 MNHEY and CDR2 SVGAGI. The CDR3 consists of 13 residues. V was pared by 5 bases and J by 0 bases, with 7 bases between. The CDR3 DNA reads TGTGCCAGCAGTCCCTTCTTGAACACTGAAGCTTTCTTT. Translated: CASSPFLNTEAFF.

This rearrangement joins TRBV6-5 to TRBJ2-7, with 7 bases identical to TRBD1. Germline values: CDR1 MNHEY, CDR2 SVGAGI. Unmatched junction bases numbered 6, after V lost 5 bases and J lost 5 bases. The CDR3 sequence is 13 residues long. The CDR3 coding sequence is TGTGCCAGCAGTCGACAGGGTTGGAACGAGCAGTACTTC. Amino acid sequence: CASSRQGWNEQYF.

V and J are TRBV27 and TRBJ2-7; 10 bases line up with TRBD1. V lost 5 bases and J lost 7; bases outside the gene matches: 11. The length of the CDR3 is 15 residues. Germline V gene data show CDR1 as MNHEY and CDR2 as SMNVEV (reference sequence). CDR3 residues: CASSKGGQGTGEQYF. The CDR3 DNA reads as TGTGCCAGCAGTAAGGGGGGACAGGGGACTGGGGAGCAGTACTTC.

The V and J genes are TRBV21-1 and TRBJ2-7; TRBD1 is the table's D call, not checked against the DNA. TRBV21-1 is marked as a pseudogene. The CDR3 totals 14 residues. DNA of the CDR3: TGTGCCAGCAGCAAATGCATGGCAGGGTGCGAGCAGTACTTC. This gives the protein CASSKCMAGCEQYF.

The CDR3 spells CASVWTGFNTEAFF. DNA of the CDR3: TGTGCCAGCGTTTGGACAGGCTTTAACACTGAAGCTTTCTTT. The chain has TRBV6-5 and TRBJ1-1, with 7 bases matching TRBD1. This CDR3 has 14 residues. V dropped 8 bases and J dropped 2; count of bases not matched to a gene: 8. The germline V gene encodes CDR1 MNHEY and CDR2 SVGAGI.

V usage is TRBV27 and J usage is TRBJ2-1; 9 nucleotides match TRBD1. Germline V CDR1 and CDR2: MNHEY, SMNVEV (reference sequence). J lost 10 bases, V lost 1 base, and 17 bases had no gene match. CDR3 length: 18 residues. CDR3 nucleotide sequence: TGTGCCAGCAGTTTATGGGGGACAGGGAACAGCGGGTACCGAGAGCAGTTCTTC. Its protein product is CASSLWGTGNSGYREQFF.

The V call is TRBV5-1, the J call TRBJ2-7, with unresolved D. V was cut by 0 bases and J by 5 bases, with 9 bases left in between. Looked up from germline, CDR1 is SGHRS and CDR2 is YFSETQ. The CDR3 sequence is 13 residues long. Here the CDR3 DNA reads TGCGCCAGCAGCTTGGCAGTCAGAAACGAGCAGTACTTC. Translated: CASSLAVRNEQYF. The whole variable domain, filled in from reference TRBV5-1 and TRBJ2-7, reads KAGVTQTPRYLIKTRGQQVTLSCSPISGHRSVSWYQQTPGQGLQFLFEYFSETQRNKGNFPGRFSGRQFSNSRSEMNVSTLELGDSALYLCASSLAVRNEQYFGPGTRLTVT.

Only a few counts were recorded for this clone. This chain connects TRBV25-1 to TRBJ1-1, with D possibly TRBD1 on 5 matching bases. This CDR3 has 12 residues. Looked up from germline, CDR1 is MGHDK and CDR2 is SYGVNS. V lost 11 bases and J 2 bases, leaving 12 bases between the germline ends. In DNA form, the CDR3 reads TGTGCCCACCAGGGCGCAAACACTGAAGCTTTCTTT. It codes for CAHQGANTEAFF.

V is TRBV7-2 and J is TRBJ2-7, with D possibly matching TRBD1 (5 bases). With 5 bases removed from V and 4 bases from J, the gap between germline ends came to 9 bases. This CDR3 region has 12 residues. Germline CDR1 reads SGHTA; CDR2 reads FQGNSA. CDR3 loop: CASSIQGYEQYF. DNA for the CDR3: TGTGCCAGCAGCATCCAGGGTTACGAGCAGTACTTC.

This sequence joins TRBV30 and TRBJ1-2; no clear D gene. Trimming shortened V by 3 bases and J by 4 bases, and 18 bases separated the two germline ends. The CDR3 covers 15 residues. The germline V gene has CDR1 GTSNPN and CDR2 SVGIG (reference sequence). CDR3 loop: CAWRPRPVTAYGYTF. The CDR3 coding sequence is TGTGCCTGGAGGCCCAGGCCGGTCACCGCCTATGGCTACACCTTC.

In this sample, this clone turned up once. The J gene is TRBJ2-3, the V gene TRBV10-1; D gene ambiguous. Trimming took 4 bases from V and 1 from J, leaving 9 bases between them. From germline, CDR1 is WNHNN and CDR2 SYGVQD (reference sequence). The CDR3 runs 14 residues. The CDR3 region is CASSASQGTDTQYF. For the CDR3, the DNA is TGCGCCAGCAGTGCGAGCCAGGGCACAGATACGCAGTATTTT.

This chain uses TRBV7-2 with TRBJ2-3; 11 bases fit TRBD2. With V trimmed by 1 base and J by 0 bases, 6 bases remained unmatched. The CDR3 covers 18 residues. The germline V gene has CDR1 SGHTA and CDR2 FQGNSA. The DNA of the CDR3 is TGTGCCAGCAGCTTAGTGGTGGCTAGCGGGGGGAGCACAGATACGCAGTATTTT. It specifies CASSLVVASGGSTDTQYF.

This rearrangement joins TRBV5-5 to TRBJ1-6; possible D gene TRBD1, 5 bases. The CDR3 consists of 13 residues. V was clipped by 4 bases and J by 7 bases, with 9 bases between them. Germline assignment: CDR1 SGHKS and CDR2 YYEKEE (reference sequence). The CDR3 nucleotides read TGTGCCAGCAGCCGAGACAGCAATTCACCCCTCCACTTT. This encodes CASSRDSNSPLHF.

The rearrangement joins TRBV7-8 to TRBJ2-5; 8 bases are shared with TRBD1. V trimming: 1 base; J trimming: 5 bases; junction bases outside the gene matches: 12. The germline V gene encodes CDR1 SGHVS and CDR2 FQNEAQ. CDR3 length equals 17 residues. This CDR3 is CASSLGGFAGGWETQYF. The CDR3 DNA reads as TGTGCCAGCAGCTTAGGAGGTTTTGCAGGGGGCTGGGAGACCCAGTACTTC.

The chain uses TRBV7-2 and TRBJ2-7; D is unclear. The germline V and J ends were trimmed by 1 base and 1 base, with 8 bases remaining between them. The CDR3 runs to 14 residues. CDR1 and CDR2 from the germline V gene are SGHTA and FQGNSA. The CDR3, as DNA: TGTGCCAGCAGCTTAGTAGTCCGGTCCTACGAGCAGTACTTC. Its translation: CASSLVVRSYEQYF.